This is a list of T cell receptor beta chains from one sample in a study of human T cells and chemical hapten exposure. One entry per CDR3 protein, called by TCRdb with MiXCR from the RACE reads. The data show fewer than 200,000 distinct CDR3 sequences, 20% to 25% seen once. The source material was whole blood, sampled in connection with sensitization to the hapten diphenylcyclopropenone (DPC). These receptors were obtained from a woman in her fifties or sixties with alopecia areata. Some clones in this sample may be carry-over from other donors' samples. Each CDR3 is given with its conserved first and last residue. A D gene is named only where the DNA matches it firmly. Where a row states a size, it is once, few, many or the class of an expanded clone; other rows omit it.

d_call: NA
clone_size: NA
j_call: TRBJ2-5
cdr3_length: 12
v_call: TRBV29-1
cdr3_aa: CSGSEEGETQYF
cdr3_nt: TGCAGCGGTTCGGAGGAGGGAGAGACCCAGTACTTC

d_call: TRBD1
clone_size: NA
j_call: TRBJ1-1
cdr3_length: 13
v_call: TRBV12-3/TRBV12-4
cdr3_aa: CASSPGQVNKAFF
cdr3_nt: TGTGCCAGCAGTCCAGGACAGGTTAATAAAGCTTTCTTT

d_call: NA
clone_size: NA
j_call: TRBJ2-7
cdr3_length: 13
v_call: TRBV5-6
cdr3_aa: CASSFQRSYEQYF
cdr3_nt: TGTGCCAGCAGCTTCCAGAGATCCTACGAGCAGTACTTC

d_call: TRBD2
clone_size: NA
j_call: TRBJ2-3
cdr3_length: 15
v_call: TRBV2
cdr3_aa: CASARLAVPTDTQYF
cdr3_nt: TGTGCCAGCGCCCGACTAGCGGTTCCCACAGATACGCAGTATTTT

d_call: TRBD1
clone_size: NA
j_call: TRBJ2-1
cdr3_length: 14
v_call: TRBV24-1
cdr3_aa: CATQGATGAAEQFF
cdr3_nt: TGTGCCACCCAGGGGGCCACGGGGGCGGCTGAGCAGTTCTTC

d_call: TRBD1
clone_size: NA
j_call: TRBJ2-7
cdr3_length: 16
v_call: TRBV20-1
cdr3_aa: CSARRPGTAETYEQYF
cdr3_nt: TGCAGTGCTAGACGCCCCGGGACAGCGGAAACCTACGAGCAGTACTTC

d_call: TRBD2
clone_size: NA
j_call: TRBJ2-7
cdr3_length: 15
v_call: TRBV3-1
cdr3_aa: CASSQAAGVVYEQYF
cdr3_nt: TGTGCCAGCAGCCAAGCGGCGGGAGTGGTCTACGAGCAGTACTTC

d_call: TRBD1
clone_size: NA
j_call: TRBJ1-2
cdr3_length: 13
v_call: TRBV25-1
cdr3_aa: CASSNTGVQGYTF
cdr3_nt: TGTGCCAGCAGTAATACAGGGGTTCAAGGCTACACCTTC

d_call: NA
clone_size: few
j_call: TRBJ2-7
cdr3_length: 14
v_call: TRBV20-1
cdr3_aa: CSARRETSSYEQYF
cdr3_nt: TGCAGTGCTCGACGTGAGACTAGCTCCTACGAGCAGTACTTC

d_call: NA
clone_size: few
j_call: TRBJ2-1
cdr3_length: 11
v_call: TRBV20-1
cdr3_aa: CSARYYNEQFF
cdr3_nt: TGCAGTGCTAGATACTACAATGAGCAGTTCTTC

d_call: TRBD1
clone_size: NA
j_call: TRBJ2-1
cdr3_length: 15
v_call: TRBV28
cdr3_aa: CASSVHQGASNEQFF
cdr3_nt: TGTGCCAGCAGTGTACATCAGGGGGCATCCAATGAGCAGTTCTTC

d_call: TRBD2
clone_size: NA
j_call: TRBJ2-5
cdr3_length: 18
v_call: TRBV5-1
cdr3_aa: CASSSLTSGIPLQETQYF
cdr3_nt: TGCGCCAGCAGCTCACTGACTAGCGGGATCCCTCTCCAAGAGACCCAGTACTTC

d_call: TRBD2
clone_size: few
j_call: TRBJ2-7
cdr3_length: 14
v_call: TRBV20-1
cdr3_aa: CSARVTSGTYEQYF
cdr3_nt: TGCAGTGCCCGAGTTACTAGCGGCACCTACGAGCAGTACTTC

d_call: NA
clone_size: few
j_call: TRBJ2-1
cdr3_length: 15
v_call: TRBV4-2
cdr3_aa: CASSQDSGYYNEQFF
cdr3_nt: TGTGCCAGCAGCCAAGATTCAGGGTACTACAATGAGCAGTTCTTC

d_call: TRBD1
clone_size: NA
j_call: TRBJ1-1
cdr3_length: 13
v_call: TRBV20-1
cdr3_aa: CSASGQGGTEAFF
cdr3_nt: TGCAGTGCTAGTGGACAGGGCGGCACTGAAGCTTTCTTT

d_call: NA
clone_size: once
j_call: TRBJ2-7
cdr3_length: 12
v_call: TRBV20-1
cdr3_aa: CSARTRGYEQYF
cdr3_nt: TGCAGTGCTAGGACTAGGGGGTACGAGCAGTACTTC

d_call: NA
clone_size: NA
j_call: TRBJ2-1
cdr3_length: 15
v_call: TRBV15
cdr3_aa: CATSRDHRENGEQFF
cdr3_nt: TGTGCCACCAGCAGAGATCATAGGGAGAATGGTGAGCAGTTCTTC

d_call: TRBD2
clone_size: NA
j_call: TRBJ2-1
cdr3_length: 14
v_call: TRBV20-1
cdr3_aa: CSAKETSGYNEQFF
cdr3_nt: TGCAGTGCTAAGGAGACTAGCGGTTACAATGAGCAGTTCTTC

d_call: NA
clone_size: once
j_call: TRBJ2-5
cdr3_length: 15
v_call: TRBV3-1
cdr3_aa: CASSQDFGNQETQYF
cdr3_nt: TGTGCCAGCAGCCAAGACTTTGGCAACCAAGAGACCCAGTACTTC

d_call: NA
clone_size: NA
j_call: TRBJ1-5
cdr3_length: 16
v_call: TRBV10-3
cdr3_aa: CAISESWQGRDQPQHF
cdr3_nt: TGTGCCATCAGTGAGTCCTGGCAGGGGAGGGATCAGCCCCAGCATTTT

d_call: TRBD1
clone_size: once
j_call: TRBJ1-6
cdr3_length: 17
v_call: TRBV20-1
cdr3_aa: CCAREGARGTGDSPLHF
cdr3_nt: TGCTGTGCTAGAGAGGGAGCACGGGGAACAGGGGATTCACCCCTCCACTTT

d_call: NA
clone_size: few
j_call: TRBJ2-7
cdr3_length: 12
v_call: TRBV29-1
cdr3_aa: CSVGGEGYEQYF
cdr3_nt: TGCAGCGTAGGGGGAGAGGGCTACGAGCAGTACTTC

d_call: TRBD2
clone_size: once
j_call: TRBJ2-7
cdr3_length: 14
v_call: TRBV4-2
cdr3_aa: CASSLLGTSAEQYF
cdr3_nt: TGTGCCAGCAGCCTTCTCGGGACTAGCGCCGAGCAGTACTTC

d_call: NA
clone_size: few
j_call: TRBJ1-5
cdr3_length: 14
v_call: TRBV3-1
cdr3_aa: CASSLRPSNQPQHF
cdr3_nt: TGTGCCAGCAGCCTCAGACCTAGCAATCAGCCCCAGCATTTT

d_call: NA
clone_size: few
j_call: TRBJ2-7
cdr3_length: 14
v_call: TRBV5-1
cdr3_aa: CASSLVVWTDEQYF
cdr3_nt: TGCGCCAGCAGCTTGGTTGTCTGGACAGACGAGCAGTACTTC

d_call: TRBD2
clone_size: NA
j_call: TRBJ2-2
cdr3_length: 14
v_call: TRBV10-2
cdr3_aa: CASRLAGGTGELFF
cdr3_nt: TGCGCCAGCAGGCTTGCGGGAGGCACCGGGGAGCTGTTTTTT

d_call: NA
clone_size: NA
j_call: TRBJ2-5
cdr3_length: 13
v_call: TRBV7-2
cdr3_aa: CASRPTSTETQYF
cdr3_nt: TGTGCCAGCAGACCTACTAGTACGGAGACCCAGTACTTC

d_call: NA
clone_size: few
j_call: TRBJ2-1
cdr3_length: 13
v_call: TRBV15
cdr3_aa: CATSREGHSEQFF
cdr3_nt: TGTGCCACCAGCAGAGAGGGCCACAGTGAGCAGTTCTTC

d_call: NA
clone_size: many
j_call: TRBJ2-7
cdr3_length: 13
v_call: TRBV27
cdr3_aa: CASKEPLVKEQYF
cdr3_nt: TGTGCCAGCAAGGAGCCATTGGTGAAGGAGCAGTACTTC

d_call: TRBD2
clone_size: NA
j_call: TRBJ2-1
cdr3_length: 16
v_call: TRBV7-9
cdr3_aa: CASSPSGLAERNEQFF
cdr3_nt: TGTGCCAGCAGCCCCTCCGGACTAGCGGAGCGCAATGAGCAGTTCTTC

d_call: NA
clone_size: NA
j_call: TRBJ1-1
cdr3_length: 13
v_call: TRBV11-2
cdr3_aa: CASSLDQVGGPFF
cdr3_nt: TGTGCCAGCAGCTTAGATCAAGTAGGTGGGCCTTTCTTT

d_call: NA
clone_size: NA
j_call: TRBJ2-3
cdr3_length: 15
v_call: TRBV6-1
cdr3_aa: CASSEGSGPTDTQYF
cdr3_nt: TGTGCCAGCAGTGAAGGGAGCGGACCCACAGATACGCAGTATTTT

d_call: NA
clone_size: NA
j_call: TRBJ2-1
cdr3_length: 17
v_call: TRBV25-1
cdr3_aa: CASSPLFETGSYNEQFF
cdr3_nt: TGTGCCAGCAGTCCCCTTTTCGAGACAGGATCCTACAATGAGCAGTTCTTC

d_call: NA
clone_size: NA
j_call: TRBJ1-5
cdr3_length: 12
v_call: TRBV3-1
cdr3_aa: CASSQLQGPQHF
cdr3_nt: TGTGCCAGCAGCCAATTACAGGGGCCCCAGCATTTT

d_call: TRBD1
clone_size: few
j_call: TRBJ1-4
cdr3_length: 15
v_call: TRBV20-1
cdr3_aa: CSARGGTERKEKLFF
cdr3_nt: TGCAGTGCTAGGGGTGGGACAGAGCGCAAAGAAAAACTGTTTTTT

d_call: NA
clone_size: NA
j_call: TRBJ2-2
cdr3_length: 12
v_call: TRBV2
cdr3_aa: CASRVLTGELFF
cdr3_nt: TGTGCCAGCAGGGTCCTCACCGGGGAGCTGTTTTTT

d_call: TRBD2
clone_size: few
j_call: TRBJ2-1
cdr3_length: 15
v_call: TRBV10-3
cdr3_aa: CAISGSAGGGNEQFF
cdr3_nt: TGTGCCATCAGTGGATCGGCGGGAGGCGGGAATGAGCAGTTCTTC

d_call: NA
clone_size: NA
j_call: TRBJ2-7
cdr3_length: 14
v_call: TRBV3-1
cdr3_aa: CASSHSGQTYEQYF
cdr3_nt: TGTGCCAGCAGCCACTCCGGACAGACCTACGAGCAGTACTTC

d_call: NA
clone_size: few
j_call: TRBJ2-3
cdr3_length: 14
v_call: TRBV7-6
cdr3_aa: CASSLNRVTDTQYF
cdr3_nt: TGTGCCAGCAGCTTGAACAGGGTTACAGATACGCAGTATTTT

d_call: TRBD1
clone_size: NA
j_call: TRBJ2-1
cdr3_length: 15
v_call: TRBV6-4
cdr3_aa: CASSVRTGSYNEQFF
cdr3_nt: TGTGCCAGCAGTGTGAGGACAGGGTCCTACAATGAGCAGTTCTTC